These 27 T cell receptor beta chains share one sample of origin, sequenced in a study of T cell changes during pregnancy in multiple sclerosis. This table comes from immunoSEQ multiplex PCR, and its TCRdb copy is limited to in-frame clones, with some not included. This table holds under 50,000 clones, roughly 90% found once. The material sequenced was CD8+ T cells from peripheral blood mononuclear cells, taken before pregnancy. These receptors were obtained from a female donor with multiple sclerosis, enrolled in a pregnancy study.

The V and J genes are TRBV14 and TRBJ2-7; no firm D call. Germline V gene lookup returns CDR1 SGHDN and CDR2 FVKESK. This CDR3 contains 11 residues. V was cut by 1 base and J by 6 bases, with 4 bases left in between. CDR3 DNA sequence: TGTGCCAGCAGCCAAGCCCGCGAGCAGTACTTC. This translates into CASSQAREQYF.

The rearrangement links TRBV5-5 to TRBJ2-7; no clear D gene. Germline V CDR1 and CDR2: SGHKS, YYEKEE (reference sequence). The CDR3 has 13 residues. V gave up 4 bases and J gave up 5 bases, with 13 bases separating them. Written as DNA, the CDR3 is TGTGCCAGCAGCCCCGACGTTGAGGACGAGCAGTACTTC. Protein product: CASSPDVEDEQYF.

The chain combines TRBV2 with TRBJ2-4; D unresolved. Trimming shortened V by 4 bases and J by 3 bases, and 16 bases separated the two germline ends. Germline V gives CDR1 SNHLY, CDR2 FYNNEI. This CDR3 has 16 residues. The chain's CDR3 is CASSGRGRLDKNIQYF. The CDR3 DNA sequence: TGTGCCAGCAGTGGGCGTGGCAGGTTGGACAAAAACATTCAGTACTTC.

V and J are TRBV4-1 and TRBJ1-4; 7 positions agree with TRBD1. Germline CDR1 and CDR2: MGHRA and YSYEKL. This CDR3 spans 15 amino acids. With V trimmed by 2 bases and J by 2 bases, 2 bases remained unmatched. The DNA of the CDR3 is TGCGCCAGCAGCCAACCGACAGGGACTAATGAAAAACTGTTTTTT. It specifies CASSQPTGTNEKLFF.

This clone was counted a single time. The V call is TRBV7-8, the J call TRBJ2-3; 12 bases map to TRBD2. CDR3 length: 16 residues. V shed 6 bases, J shed 3 bases, and the junction held 7 bases outside the gene matches. CDR1 is SGHVS, CDR2 FQNEAQ, per germline. CDR3: CASSLTSGGTTDTQYF. The CDR3 DNA sequence: TGTGCCAGCAGTCTCACTAGCGGGGGGACTACAGATACGCAGTATTTT.

V and J are TRBV27 and TRBJ2-7; 13 bases map to TRBD2. From germline, CDR1 is MNHEY and CDR2 SMNVEV (reference sequence). This CDR3 region has 16 residues. The ends lost 8 bases at V and 3 bases at J; junction bases unmatched: 10. The CDR3 reads CASRGLAGDSYYEQYF. DNA for the CDR3: TGTGCCAGCCGAGGACTAGCGGGAGATAGTTACTACGAGCAGTACTTC.

This chain uses TRBV25-1 with TRBJ2-7; possible D gene TRBD1, 6 bases. The CDR3 sequence is 14 residues long. CDR1 and CDR2 (germline): MGHDK, SYGVNS. V dropped 2 bases and J dropped 13 bases, with 21 bases sitting between them. CDR3 residues: CASSERRTESTFYF. CDR3 in DNA: TGTGCCAGCAGTGAAAGGAGGACAGAGTCTACTTTTTACTTC.

This rearrangement joins TRBV28 to TRBJ2-7, with D unclear. V shed 1 base and J shed 2 bases, with 12 bases lying between them. This CDR3 has 15 residues. CDR1 is MDHEN and CDR2 is SYDVKM in the germline V gene. The CDR3 DNA reads as TGTGCCAGCAGTTTATCACTCAGCAGGCCCTACGAGCAGTACTTC. Its translation is CASSLSLSRPYEQYF. The complete variable domain, with remaining parts taken from reference TRBV28 and TRBJ2-7, reads DVKVTQSSRYLVKRTGEKVFLECVQDMDHENMFWYRQDPGLGLRLIYFSYDVKMKEKGDIPEGYSVSREKKERFSLILESASTNQTSMYLCASSLSLSRPYEQYFGPGTRLTVT.

V usage is TRBV7-8 and J usage is TRBJ2-7; TRBD1 matches at 8 bases. The germline V gene encodes CDR1 SGHVS and CDR2 FQNEAQ. The CDR3 length is 16 residues. Germline trimming cut 5 bases from V and 3 bases from J; bases unmatched to any gene: 12. The CDR3 DNA reads as TGTGCCAGCAGCACCCAAAGGGGACAGGTTGACTACGAGCAGTACTTC. This encodes CASSTQRGQVDYEQYF.

This clone was observed once. The chain links TRBV7-9 to TRBJ2-1; TRBD2 matches at 8 bases. With 1 base clipped from V and 8 bases from J, the junction kept 4 bases outside the gene matches. Germline V gene data show CDR1 as SEHNR and CDR2 as FQNEAQ (reference sequence). The CDR3 runs to 14 residues. CDR3 residues: CASSLGGLDDEQFF. The CDR3 bases are TGTGCCAGCAGCTTAGGGGGACTAGACGATGAGCAGTTCTTC.

The J gene is TRBJ1-1, the V gene TRBV29-1, with D perhaps TRBD1 (5 bases). The germline V gene has CDR1 SQVTM and CDR2 ANQGSEA. The V end was cut by 4 bases, the J end by 1 base, with 7 bases between. The CDR3 loop spans 12 amino acids. The CDR3 region is CSVGGGNTEAFF. CDR3 sequence (DNA): TGCAGCGTTGGGGGGGGGAACACTGAAGCTTTCTTT.

The chain uses TRBV2 and TRBJ1-2; the D gene is possibly TRBD1 (5 bases). The V gene lost 4 bases and the J gene lost 5 bases, with 14 bases spanning the gap. Germline V gene data show CDR1 as SNHLY and CDR2 as FYNNEI. This CDR3 has 14 amino acids. This CDR3 is CASSAMGLAYGYTF. Here the CDR3 DNA reads TGTGCCAGCAGTGCTATGGGGCTCGCATATGGCTACACCTTC.

This chain joins TRBV2 and TRBJ2-1; D possibly corresponds to TRBD2 (7 bases). With 6 bases removed from V and 7 bases from J, the gap between germline ends came to 19 bases. The CDR3 sequence is 15 residues long. Germline V gene sequence: CDR1 SNHLY, CDR2 FYNNEI. The CDR3 nucleotides read TGTGCCAGCAGCCCGAGGGGGGGGGTGCCGAATGAGCAGTTCTTC. This encodes CASSPRGGVPNEQFF.

This rearrangement joins TRBV10-3 to TRBJ2-2; 16 bases agree with TRBD2. The CDR3 runs to 20 residues. The V gene's germline CDR1 is ENHRY and CDR2 SYGVKD. With V trimmed by 3 bases and J by 4 bases, 11 bases remained unmatched. The CDR3 region has the DNA TGTGCCATCAGTGAACGCTCGGGACTAGCGGGAGGGGGACCCACCGGGGAGCTGTTTTTT. It yields the protein CAISERSGLAGGGPTGELFF.

The DNA for the CDR3 is TGTGCCAGCAGTGACGTTGCGAGTACCGGGGAGCTGTTTTTT. This translates into CASSDVASTGELFF. The chain uses TRBV6-4 and TRBJ2-2; D unclear. V lost 2 bases to trimming and J lost 5 bases, with 9 bases between them. This CDR3 spans 14 amino acids. Germline V CDR1 and CDR2: MRHNA, SNTAGT.

The rearrangement joins TRBV5-5 to TRBJ2-7; 14 bases line up with TRBD2. With 5 bases clipped from V and 0 bases from J, the junction kept 10 bases outside the gene matches. The CDR3 sequence is 18 residues long. CDR1 is SGHKS and CDR2 is YYEKEE in the germline V gene (reference sequence). CDR3 residues: CASSAGTSGGESSYEQYF. The CDR3 nucleotides read TGTGCCAGCAGTGCCGGGACTAGCGGGGGCGAGAGCTCCTACGAGCAGTACTTC.

The V call is TRBV9, the J call TRBJ2-5, with 7 bases identical to TRBD2. Germline loops: CDR1 SGDLS, CDR2 YYNGEE. This CDR3 comprises 13 residues. V shed 3 bases, J shed 1 base, and the junction held 0 bases outside the gene matches. The CDR3 protein is CASSASGQETQYF. The CDR3 DNA follows: TGTGCCAGCAGCGCTAGCGGCCAAGAGACCCAGTACTTC.

The J gene is TRBJ1-2, the V gene TRBV6-5, with 7 nucleotides matching TRBD1. Germline V lookup: CDR1 MNHEY, CDR2 SVGAGI. Unmatched junction bases numbered 0, after V lost 2 bases and J lost 3 bases. This CDR3 comprises 13 residues. Written as DNA, the CDR3 is TGTGCCAGCAGTTACACAGGGGACTATGGCTACACCTTC. Translated: CASSYTGDYGYTF.

The chain combines TRBV5-1 with TRBJ1-2, with D possibly being TRBD1 (5 bases). Germline values: CDR1 SGHRS, CDR2 YFSETQ. CDR3 length equals 17 residues. V lost 3 bases and J 0 bases, leaving 18 bases between the germline ends. The CDR3 nucleotides are TGCGCCAGCAGCTGGTGGACAAGAGGAGTAACTAACTATGGCTACACCTTC. Its translation: CASSWWTRGVTNYGYTF.

This clone appeared once. The genes are TRBV27 and TRBJ2-1; TRBD2 matches at 12 bases. CDR3 size: 16 residues. With V trimmed by 1 base and J by 5 bases, 3 bases remained unmatched. Germline V lookup: CDR1 MNHEY, CDR2 SMNVEV (reference sequence). Written as DNA, the CDR3 is TGTGCCAGCAGTTTATATCGGACTAGCGGGGACAATGAGCAGTTCTTC. It codes for CASSLYRTSGDNEQFF.

This chain joins TRBV4-1 and TRBJ2-2, with 9 bases matching TRBD2. The CDR3 loop spans 16 amino acids. Germline V gene data show CDR1 as MGHRA and CDR2 as YSYEKL. The V and J ends lost 3 bases and 4 bases, in that order; junction bases with no gene match: 6. The CDR3 loop is CASSHRAGGATGELFF. CDR3 DNA sequence: TGCGCCAGCAGCCATAGAGCGGGGGGCGCCACCGGGGAGCTGTTTTTT.

Written as DNA, the CDR3 is TGTGCCAGCAGTACGACAGGGTCTTCCTACAATGAGCAGTTCTTC. Translating it yields CASSTTGSSYNEQFF. V is TRBV6-5 and J is TRBJ2-1; 7 nucleotides line up with TRBD1. CDR1 and CDR2 (germline): MNHEY, SVGAGI. CDR3 length equals 15 residues. After removal of 5 bases from V and 1 base from J, the junction contained 5 bases not matched to a gene.

DNA of the CDR3: TGTGCCAGCAGTTTCGGGCTAGCGGGAGGGAAGGCACAGGATACGCAGTATTTT. Amino acid sequence: CASSFGLAGGKAQDTQYF. J is TRBJ2-3 and V is TRBV28; 12 bases map to TRBD2. The CDR3 runs to 18 residues. From germline, CDR1 is MDHEN and CDR2 SYDVKM. J lost 6 bases, V lost 3 bases, and 13 bases had no gene match.

The chain employs TRBV9 and TRBJ1-1; D perhaps matches TRBD1 (5 bases). Germline V gene lookup returns CDR1 SGDLS and CDR2 YYNGEE. The CDR3 sequence is 14 residues long. The V end was cut by 0 bases, the J end by 7 bases, with 13 bases between. The CDR3 protein is CASSVGPRDYEAFF. CDR3 coding DNA: TGTGCCAGCAGCGTAGGGCCCAGGGATTATGAAGCTTTCTTT. Using reference TRBV9 and TRBJ1-1 for the parts outside the CDR3, the full variable domain is DSGVTQTPKHLITATGQRVTLRCSPRSGDLSVYWYQQSLDQGLQFLIQYYNGEERAKGNILERFSAQQFPDLHSELNLSSLELGDSALYFCASSVGPRDYEAFFGQGTRLTVV.

The chain couples TRBV5-1 to TRBJ2-4; 8 bases match TRBD1. Germline values: CDR1 SGHRS, CDR2 YFSETQ. J was trimmed by 7 bases and V by 4 bases; bases with no gene match: 4. This CDR3 region has 13 residues. CDR3 nucleotides: TGCGCCAGCAGCCTACGACAGGGGAACATTCAGTACTTC. Translation: CASSLRQGNIQYF.

The chain is built from TRBV7-9 and TRBJ2-5, with unresolved D. Trimming cost V 5 bases and J 1 base, with 14 bases left between them. CDR3 length equals 15 residues. The germline V gene encodes CDR1 SEHNR and CDR2 FQNEAQ (reference sequence). CDR3 loop: CASSARSGFQETQYF. The CDR3 nucleotides are TGTGCCAGCAGCGCCCGGTCCGGGTTCCAAGAGACCCAGTACTTC.

V and J are TRBV9 and TRBJ2-5; perhaps TRBD1 as D (5 bases). V lost 3 bases and J lost 0, with 9 bases in between. The CDR3 sequence is 14 residues long. From germline, CDR1 is SGDLS and CDR2 YYNGEE. The CDR3 spells CASSADSYQETQYF. DNA of the CDR3: TGTGCCAGCAGCGCTGACAGTTACCAAGAGACCCAGTACTTC.